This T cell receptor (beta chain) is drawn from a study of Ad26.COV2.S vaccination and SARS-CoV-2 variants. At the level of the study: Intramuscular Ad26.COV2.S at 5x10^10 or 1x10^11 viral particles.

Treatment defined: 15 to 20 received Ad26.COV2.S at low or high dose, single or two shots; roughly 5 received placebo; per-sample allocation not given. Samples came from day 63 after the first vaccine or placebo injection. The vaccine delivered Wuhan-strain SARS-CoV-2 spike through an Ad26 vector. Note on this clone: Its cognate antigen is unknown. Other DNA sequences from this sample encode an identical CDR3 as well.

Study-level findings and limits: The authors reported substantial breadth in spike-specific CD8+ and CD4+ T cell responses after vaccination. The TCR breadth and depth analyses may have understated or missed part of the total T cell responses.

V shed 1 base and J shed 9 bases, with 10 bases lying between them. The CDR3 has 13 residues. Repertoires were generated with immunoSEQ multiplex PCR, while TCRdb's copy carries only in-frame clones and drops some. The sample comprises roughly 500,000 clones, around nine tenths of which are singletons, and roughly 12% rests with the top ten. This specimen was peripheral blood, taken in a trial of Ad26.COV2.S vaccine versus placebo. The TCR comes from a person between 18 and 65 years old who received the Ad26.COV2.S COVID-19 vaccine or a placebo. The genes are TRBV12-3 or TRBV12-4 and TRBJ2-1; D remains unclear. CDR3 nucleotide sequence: TGTGCCAGCAGTTTAGGCAGAGCTGGTGAGCAGTTCTTC. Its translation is CASSLGRAGEQFF.